The sample holds many counts of the clone carrying this TCR beta chain. This specimen comes from a study of blood T cell repertoires in COVID-19. Study-level information: Material from acute and convalescent COVID-19 was sourced from the United States, Italy and Spain. In each case, the material was cDNA or gDNA derived from T cells, B-cell-depleted T cells, or PBMCs.

Authors' methods: Amplification of reference gene primers provided the estimated nucleated cell counts. TCRdb's copy holds only in-frame clones and misses some; the assay was immunoSEQ multiplex PCR. V and J calls and clone size are as listed in that table; D and trimming were resolved from the DNA. The data show some 260,000 clones, 70% to 85% seen once. The V gene lost 5 bases and the J gene lost 9 bases, with 19 bases spanning the gap. This CDR3 region has 15 residues. Germline CDR1 and CDR2: KGHDR and SFDVKD. Sequenced material: peripheral blood. The rearrangement uses TRBV24-1 and TRBJ2-1; possible D gene TRBD2, 6 bases. The TCR sequence derives from a woman between 35 and 50 years old with active or convalescent COVID-19. The CDR3 sequence: CATSAPGLVEVEQFF. DNA for the CDR3: TGTGCCACCAGTGCCCCGGGACTGGTCGAAGTTGAGCAGTTCTTC.